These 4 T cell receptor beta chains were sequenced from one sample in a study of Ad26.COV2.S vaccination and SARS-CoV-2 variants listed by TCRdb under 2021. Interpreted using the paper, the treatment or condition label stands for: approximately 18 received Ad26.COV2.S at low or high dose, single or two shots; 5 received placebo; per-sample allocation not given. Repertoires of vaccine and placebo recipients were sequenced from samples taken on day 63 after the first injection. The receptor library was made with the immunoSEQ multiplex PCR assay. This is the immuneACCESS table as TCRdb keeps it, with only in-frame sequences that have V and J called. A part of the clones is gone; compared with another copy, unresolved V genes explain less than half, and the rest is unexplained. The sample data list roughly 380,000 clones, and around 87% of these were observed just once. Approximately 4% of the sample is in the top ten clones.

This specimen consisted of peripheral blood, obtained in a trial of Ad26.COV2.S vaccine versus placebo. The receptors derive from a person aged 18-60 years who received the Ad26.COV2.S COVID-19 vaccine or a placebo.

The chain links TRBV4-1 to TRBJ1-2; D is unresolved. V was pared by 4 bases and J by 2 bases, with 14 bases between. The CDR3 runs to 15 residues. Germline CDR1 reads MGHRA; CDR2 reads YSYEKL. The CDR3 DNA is TGCGCCAGCAGCCCCGAGGCGACGGGCAACTATGGCTACACCTTC. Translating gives CASSPEATGNYGYTF.

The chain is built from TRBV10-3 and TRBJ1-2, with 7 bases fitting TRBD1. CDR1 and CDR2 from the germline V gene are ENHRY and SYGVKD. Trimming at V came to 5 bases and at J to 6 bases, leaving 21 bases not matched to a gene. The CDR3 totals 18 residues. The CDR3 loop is CAISPTDYNPGQFDGYTF. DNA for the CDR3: TGTGCCATCAGTCCAACCGACTACAATCCGGGACAGTTCGATGGCTACACCTTC.

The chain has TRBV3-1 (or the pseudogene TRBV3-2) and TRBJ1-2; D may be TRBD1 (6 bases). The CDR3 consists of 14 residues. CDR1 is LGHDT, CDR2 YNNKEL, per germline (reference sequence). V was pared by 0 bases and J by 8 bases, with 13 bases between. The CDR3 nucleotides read TGTGCCAGCAGCCAAGATACGACAGGTCAAGGCTACACCTTC. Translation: CASSQDTTGQGYTF.

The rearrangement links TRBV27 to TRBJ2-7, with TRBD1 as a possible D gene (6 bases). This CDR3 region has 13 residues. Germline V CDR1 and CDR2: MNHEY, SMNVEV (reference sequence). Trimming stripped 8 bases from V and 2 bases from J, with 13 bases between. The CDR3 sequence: CASGWAGAYEQYF. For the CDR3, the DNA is TGTGCCAGCGGTTGGGCAGGGGCCTACGAGCAGTACTTC.